This T cell receptor (beta chain) was identified in a study of blood T cells in healthy people across ages. Germline V gene sequence: CDR1 SGHTA, CDR2 FQGNSA. V was shortened by 5 bases and J by 4 bases, with 11 bases between the two germline ends. This CDR3 comprises 13 residues. Alongside a J-beta primer mix, a sample-barcoded 5' primer served in a second PCR lasting roughly 7 to 11 cycles. In TCRdb, the 5' RACE reads were re-called with MiXCR into one record per CDR3 protein. The data show roughly 800,000 distinct CDR3 sequences, with about 62% seen just once and about 20% held by the top ten. Material: blood. The genes are TRBV7-2 and TRBJ1-1; D is uncertain. The sequence derives from a man in his thirties or forties in good health. The CDR3 protein is CASSASMVTEAFF. The CDR3 DNA reads TGTGCCAGCAGCGCGAGTATGGTCACTGAAGCTTTCTTT.